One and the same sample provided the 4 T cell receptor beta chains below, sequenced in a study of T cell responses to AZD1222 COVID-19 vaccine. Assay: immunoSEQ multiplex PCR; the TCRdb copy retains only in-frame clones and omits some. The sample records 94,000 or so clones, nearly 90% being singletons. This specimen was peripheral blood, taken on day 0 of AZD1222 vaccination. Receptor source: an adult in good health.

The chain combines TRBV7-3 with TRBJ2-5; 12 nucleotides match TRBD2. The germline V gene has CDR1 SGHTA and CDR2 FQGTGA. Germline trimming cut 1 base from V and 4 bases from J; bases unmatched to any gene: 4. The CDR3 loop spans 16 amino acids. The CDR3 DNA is TGTGCCAGCAGCTTAATTGTACTAGCGGGGGGAGAGACCCAGTACTTC. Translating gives CASSLIVLAGGETQYF.

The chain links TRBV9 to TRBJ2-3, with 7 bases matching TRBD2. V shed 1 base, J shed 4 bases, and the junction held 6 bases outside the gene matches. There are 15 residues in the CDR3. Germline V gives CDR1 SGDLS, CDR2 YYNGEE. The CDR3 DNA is TGTGCCAGCAGCGTATCCGGGGGAGGGGCAGATACGCAGTATTTT. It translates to CASSVSGGGADTQYF.

CDR3 coding DNA: TGCAGTGCTAGTGGCGATTATCAGCCCCAGCATTTT. Its translation is CSASGDYQPQHF. The rearrangement uses TRBV20-1 and TRBJ1-5; D gene unclear. The CDR3 covers 12 residues. V gave up 3 bases and J gave up 5 bases, with 8 bases separating them. Germline assignment: CDR1 DFQATT and CDR2 SNEGSKA (reference sequence).

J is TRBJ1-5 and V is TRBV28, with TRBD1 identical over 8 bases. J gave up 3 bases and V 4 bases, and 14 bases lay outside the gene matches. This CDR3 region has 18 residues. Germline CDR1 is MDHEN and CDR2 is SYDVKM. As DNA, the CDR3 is TGTGCCAGCAGTTCCCTCCACTTAGGACAGGGATACAATCAGCCCCAGCATTTT. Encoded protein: CASSSLHLGQGYNQPQHF.